The 5 T cell receptor beta chains below were found in one sample sequenced in a study of regulatory T cells in long-lasting Graves disease. This sample's time point: newly diagnosed GD, antithyroid drugs for less than 3 months. TCR sequences were obtained from RNA taken from PBMCs. Construction of TCR beta libraries relied on iRepertoire HTBI primers and on Arm-PCR targeting CDR3 regions. TCRdb reprocessed the multiplex PCR reads via MiXCR and lists one record per CDR3 protein. The sample shows approximately 250,000 distinct CDR3 sequences, about a sixth of them seen only once. The sequenced sample was peripheral blood mononuclear cells (PBMCs), obtained at new diagnosis, from a patient treated with antithyroid drugs. These receptors originate from a female donor with Graves disease.

This clonotype was found many times. The chain is built from TRBV11-2 and TRBJ2-3; 10 bases are a match to TRBD2. Germline-derived CDR1 and CDR2 are SGHAT and FQNNGV. The V gene end was trimmed by 0 bases and the J gene end by 6 bases; junction bases not matched to a gene: 9. The CDR3 consists of 17 residues. CDR3: CASSLDPSASGSDTQYF. CDR3 DNA: TGTGCCAGCAGCTTAGATCCCTCGGCTAGCGGGAGTGATACGCAGTATTTT.

This clonotype was observed many times. The V and J genes are TRBV27 and TRBJ2-3; D unclear. Trimming stripped 2 bases from V and 6 bases from J, with 9 bases between. Germline V gives CDR1 MNHEY, CDR2 SMNVEV (reference sequence). CDR3 length: 13 residues. The DNA of the CDR3 is TGTGCCAGCAGTTTAGGTTTCGGGGATACGCAGTATTTT. The encoded protein is CASSLGFGDTQYF.

This clonotype was observed at least ten times. The chain carries TRBV7-9 and TRBJ1-4, with no clear D. CDR1 and CDR2 (germline): SEHNR, FQNEAQ (reference sequence). V lost 5 bases and J 8 bases, leaving 18 bases between the germline ends. This CDR3 spans 15 amino acids. The CDR3 nucleotides read TGTGCCAGCAGCCCACGGCAAGGTCTAGGGGAAAAACTGTTTTTT. This encodes CASSPRQGLGEKLFF.

This clonotype showed up many times. CDR3 sequence (DNA): TGTGCCAGTAGACCGGGACAGGTTAATTCACCCCTCCACTTT. This gives the protein CASRPGQVNSPLHF. The genes are TRBV19 and TRBJ1-6, with TRBD1 identical over 8 bases. Germline CDR1 reads LNHDA; CDR2 reads SQIVND (reference sequence). Trimming removed 6 bases from V and 6 bases from J; junction bases left unmatched: 4. The CDR3 has 14 amino acids.

This clonotype was detected many times. The chain combines TRBV19 with TRBJ1-2, with D possibly TRBD1 on 5 matching bases. The CDR3 covers 15 residues. Germline CDR1 LNHDA, CDR2 SQIVND (reference sequence). Trimming cost V 4 bases and J 4 bases, with 16 bases left between them. CDR3 loop: CASSKSFRGGYGYTF. For the CDR3, the DNA is TGTGCCAGTAGTAAGAGTTTCCGGGGCGGCTATGGCTACACCTTC.